This T cell receptor beta chain was observed in a study of control samples from healthy donors and cancer patients. The repertoire was sequenced with immunoSEQ multiplex PCR; TCRdb's copy has only in-frame clones and lacks some. This sample carries just over 150,000 clones, roughly 93% of them seen once, and the ten largest clones take over 2%. The CDR3 is made up of 18 amino acids. This clone occurred once. Sequencing was done on a sample of blood. This receptor was taken from a middle-aged man in good health. V is TRBV21-1 and J is TRBJ2-7; TRBD2, the table's D call, lacks a check against the DNA. TRBV21-1 corresponds to a pseudogene. The CDR3 DNA is TGTGCCAGCAGCAAAGAAAGGGACTCTGCCGGTCCCCACGCCGAGCAGTACTTC. This encodes CASSKERDSAGPHAEQYF.